This is a list of T cell receptor beta chains from one sample in a study of T cells in Graves' hyperthyroidism and ophthalmopathy. TCRdb itself ran the multiplex PCR reads through MiXCR, one entry per CDR3 protein. The table includes approximately 400,000 distinct CDR3 sequences, 18% detected once. The sample taken for sequencing was blood. These receptors were collected from a man aged 18 to 30 with Graves' ophthalmopathy. CDR3s leave out the opening cysteine and the closing phenylalanine or tryptophan.

J gene,V gene,CDR3 protein
TRBJ1-3,TRBV13,ASSYTTGNTIY
TRBJ1-3,TRBV4-1,ASRPGGVTGNTIY
TRBJ2-6,TRBV11-1,ASSLPPGSGANVLT
TRBJ2-1,TRBV28,ASRLPGLAGGGDEQF
TRBJ2-1,TRBV20-1,SARAGNSYNEQF
TRBJ2-2,TRBV2,ASSSDSRNTGELF
TRBJ2-2,TRBV9,ASSVVPNTGELF
TRBJ2-5,TRBV7-2,ASSLSESQETQY
TRBJ2-3,TRBV24-1,ATGTEVDTQY
TRBJ2-1,TRBV9,ASSAPGGTAYNEQF
TRBJ1-1,TRBV5-1,ASSTQGAQTEAF
TRBJ1-2,TRBV10-3,AISESGQGKGYT
TRBJ2-4,TRBV2,ASRPLENIQY
TRBJ2-2,TRBV2,ASRPGTGAGELF
TRBJ2-7,TRBV28,ASRGQGGEYEQY
TRBJ1-5,TRBV10-3,ASQGDSSNQPQH
TRBJ1-2,TRBV12-3/TRBV12-4,ASSPSTGGDGYT
TRBJ2-2,TRBV7-3,ASSPGLANTGELF
TRBJ1-1,TRBV6-5,ASSYSHNTEAF
TRBJ1-4,TRBV4-1,ASSPLSGNEKLF
TRBJ1-5,TRBV20-1,SASPGNQPQH
TRBJ2-7,TRBV4-1,ASSRLPGTETYEQY
TRBJ1-2,TRBV12-3/TRBV12-4,ASSGDSNYGYT
TRBJ2-3,TRBV3-1,ASSQVSGAGGAQY
TRBJ2-1,TRBV7-9,ASSLMGGAYNEQF
TRBJ1-2,TRBV28,AIQGTDYGYT
TRBJ2-3,TRBV6-4,ASSVRAQSTDTQY
TRBJ1-5,TRBV6-2/TRBV6-3,AIGVGTGYQPQH
TRBJ1-4,TRBV3-1,ASSQAEVAEKLF
TRBJ2-3,TRBV20-1,SASLKEGPDTQY
TRBJ1-1,TRBV27,ASSLSNQGMNTEAF
TRBJ1-5,TRBV20-1,SAIEQVNQPQH
TRBJ2-7,TRBV7-3,ASSPGPGAYEQY
TRBJ2-7,TRBV2,ASSNRDRGFDEQY
TRBJ1-2,TRBV12-3/TRBV12-4,ASRADRFNYGYT
TRBJ1-1,TRBV19,ASSLTVVNTEAF
TRBJ1-2,TRBV6-1,ASSELPGQGGGGYT
TRBJ2-7,TRBV11-2,ASSLAGTGIDEQY
TRBJ2-1,TRBV3-1,ASSHRVQGGNEQF
TRBJ2-1,TRBV30,AFLLQRANEQF
TRBJ1-6,TRBV5-1,ASSLGTDRPSSPLH
TRBJ1-5,TRBV29-1,SVMTGGSNQPQH
TRBJ2-5,TRBV7-9,ASSLARRDRGLETQY
TRBJ1-4,TRBV27,ASSLLGENEKLF
TRBJ1-2,TRBV5-1,ASSLGGTQTNYGYT
TRBJ1-2,TRBV9,ASSAIGGSYGYT
TRBJ1-2,TRBV7-6,ASSPGQDNYGYT
TRBJ2-7,TRBV6-1,ASSVSGAIYEQY
TRBJ1-2,TRBV5-6,ASSRQGALDGYT
TRBJ1-1,TRBV6-1,ASSERWRGTEAF
TRBJ2-3,TRBV12-3/TRBV12-4,ASSSWTGSTDTQY
TRBJ1-5,TRBV7-8,ASSLADSSNQPQH
TRBJ1-2,TRBV13,ASSQGQGYGYT
TRBJ2-7,TRBV10-3,AISESTGLYEQY
TRBJ2-3,TRBV12-3/TRBV12-4,ASNDRGLIDTQY